This T cell receptor beta chain came from a study of response to subunit inactivated influenza vaccine (dated by TCRdb to the late 2010s). Turning to the overall study: To follow how T cells responded to a trivalent subunit inactivated influenza vaccine, the researchers relied on deep quantitative profiling of the T cell receptor repertoire. Findings and caveats that apply to the study as a whole: The authors proposed that each seasonal influenza vaccination may bring in only a limited number of new T cells.

This clonotype was seen a single time. The antigen it recognizes is unknown. The input lacks base qualities; no much larger clone sits a single base away. A single read offers scant evidence. The library was produced with RT-PCR. Sequencer: Illumina HiSeq 2500. TCRdb applied fastp at Q25 and MiXCR to the public reads, then kept only in-frame beta chains. Every distinct CDR3 protein forms one entry, paired with its most common genes and DNA. Here the sample has 500,000 to 600,000 distinct CDR3 sequences; 16% occur a single time. In total, the top ten clones hold less than 4% of the sample. This specimen was CD4+ T cells sorted from PBMCs, taken about 24 months after vaccination. The clonotype comes from a man aged 50-75 years who received an inactivated influenza vaccine. Donor details come from another sample of the same person, matched by shared clones.

At the DNA level, the sequence is TGCGCCAGCAAACCGGCGGCAGGGGTAATTACCGGGGAGCTGTTTTTT. It specifies CASKPAAGVITGELFF. The V and J genes are TRBV5-1 and TRBJ2-2; TRBD1 might be the D gene, on 6 matching bases. The V end loses 6 bases and the J end loses 5 bases, and a stretch of 20 bases separates them. Based on the germline V gene, the CDR1 and CDR2 sequences are SGHRS and YFSETQ. Counted from cysteine to phenylalanine, this CDR3 has 16 amino acids. Solely the CDR3 DNA is kept, with 48 bases framed from the first base. Beyond the CDR3, the reference TRBV5-1 and TRBJ2-2 genes provide the residues; the full variable domain reads: KAGVTQTPRYLIKTRGQQVTLSCSPISGHRSVSWYQQTPGQGLQFLFEYFSETQRNKGNFPGRFSGRQFSNSRSEMNVSTLELGDSALYLCASKPAAGVITGELFFGEGSRLTVL.